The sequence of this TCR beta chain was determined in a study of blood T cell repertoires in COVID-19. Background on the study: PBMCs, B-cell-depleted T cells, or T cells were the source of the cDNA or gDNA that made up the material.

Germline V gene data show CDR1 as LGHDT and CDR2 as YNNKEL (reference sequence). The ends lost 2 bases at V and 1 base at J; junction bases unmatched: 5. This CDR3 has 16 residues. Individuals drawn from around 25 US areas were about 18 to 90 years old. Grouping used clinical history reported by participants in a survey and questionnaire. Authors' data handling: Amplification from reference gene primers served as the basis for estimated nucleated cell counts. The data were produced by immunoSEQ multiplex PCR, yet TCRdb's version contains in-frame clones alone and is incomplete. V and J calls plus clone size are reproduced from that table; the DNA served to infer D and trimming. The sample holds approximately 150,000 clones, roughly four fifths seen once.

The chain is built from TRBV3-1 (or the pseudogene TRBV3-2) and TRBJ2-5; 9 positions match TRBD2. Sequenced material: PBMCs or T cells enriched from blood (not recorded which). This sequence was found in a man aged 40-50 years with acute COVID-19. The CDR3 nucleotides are TGTGCCAGCAGCCAATTTTATAGCGGGGGCCAAGAGACCCAGTACTTC. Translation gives CASSQFYSGGQETQYF.